This T cell receptor (beta chain) originates from a study of blood T cell repertoires in COVID-19. This CDR3 has 13 amino acids. Trimming removed 5 bases from V and 10 bases from J; junction bases left unmatched: 9. Germline V gene sequence: CDR1 LNHDA, CDR2 SQIVND (reference sequence). Data came from immunoSEQ multiplex PCR; TCRdb stores just in-frame clones and leaves some out. The data hold 300,000 to 450,000 clones, with roughly nine tenths observed a single time. The TCR was taken from a man between 18 and 35 years old who had recovered from COVID-19. Material for sequencing was PBMCs or T cells enriched from blood (not recorded which). The V gene is TRBV19, the J gene TRBJ2-7; TRBD1 matches at 9 bases. This CDR3 is CASSATGGGGQYF. In DNA, the CDR3 is TGTGCCAGTAGTGCGACAGGGGGAGGCGGACAGTACTTC.